The rows below give T cell receptor beta chains drawn from one sample of a study of cytomegalovirus exposure and HLA in healthy donors. TCRdb's copy holds only in-frame clones and misses some; the assay was immunoSEQ multiplex PCR. The data show about 130,000 clones, with around 96% seen just once and approximately 1.5% held by the top ten. What was sequenced was PBMCs. The receptors come from a man between 18 and 29 years old in good health and CMV-seronegative. CDR3s leave out the opening cysteine and the closing phenylalanine or tryptophan. A D gene is named only where the DNA matches it firmly.

j_gene	v_gene	d_gene	CDR3aa
TRBJ2-7	TRBV6-6	TRBD2	ASSRPWGGSYEQY
TRBJ1-5	TRBV19	TRBD1	ASSTAGTGDGWPQH
TRBJ2-4	TRBV30	TRBD2	AWSGGLDKNIQY
TRBJ2-7	TRBV27	-	ASSFSEGLYEQY
TRBJ2-2	TRBV4-1	-	ASSQGGGGVVTGELF
TRBJ1-3	TRBV5-6	-	ASSSGGSGNTIY
TRBJ2-1	TRBV7-6	-	ASSLVANEQF
TRBJ1-1	TRBV30	-	AWSTGQMNTEAF
TRBJ1-5	TRBV11-2	TRBD1	ASSLQAQGASNQPQH
TRBJ1-2	TRBV28	-	ASSTGPNNYGYT
TRBJ2-1	TRBV29-1	TRBD2	SAGTSGISEQF
TRBJ2-3	TRBV11-3	-	ASSPSTRGTDTQY
TRBJ1-4	TRBV28	TRBD1	ASSFNRGNEKLF
TRBJ2-7	TRBV4-1	-	ASSQVYGPGLGEQY
TRBJ1-5	TRBV7-9	-	ASSLGAQPQH
TRBJ2-3	TRBV19	TRBD2	ASLRLAGDTDTQY
TRBJ1-2	TRBV5-1	-	ASSLAVSANYGYT
TRBJ1-5	TRBV28	-	ASAGGGSNQPQH
TRBJ1-2	TRBV4-1	-	ASSQDRLSNYGYT
TRBJ2-5	TRBV28	-	ASTPRGEEETQY
TRBJ2-7	TRBV30	-	ALGSYEQY
TRBJ1-1	TRBV4-3	-	ASSQDWRVNTEAF
TRBJ1-2	TRBV6-5	TRBD1	ASSYSPTGTDYGYT
TRBJ1-1	TRBV6-5	-	ASSYSHRDTEAF
TRBJ2-7	TRBV7-9	TRBD1	ASSLDREQY
TRBJ2-2	TRBV28	-	ASTVLGIIRPGELF
TRBJ2-7	TRBV6-1	-	ASSEALGGGVAYEQY
TRBJ2-7	TRBV4-3	TRBD1	ASSRTGGEQY
TRBJ2-5	TRBV18	-	ASSRVGLRAETQY
TRBJ2-1	TRBV6-1	TRBD2	ASSTSGRNYNEQF
TRBJ2-7	TRBV13	TRBD2	ASSYLGSGIYEQY
TRBJ2-7	TRBV4-3	TRBD2	ASSPGLAGESYEQY
TRBJ2-7	TRBV6-6	-	ASSTRDATYEQY
TRBJ1-2	TRBV18	-	ASSPTRDPGDGYT
TRBJ2-1	TRBV28	-	ASSLGWQGGLDEQF
TRBJ1-1	TRBV5-1	-	ASSLQKNTEAF
TRBJ2-4	TRBV7-9	-	ASSLALAGGIQY
TRBJ2-3	TRBV18	-	ASSPTDTQY
TRBJ2-7	TRBV15	TRBD2	ATSRAGLGGEQY
TRBJ1-5	TRBV5-5	-	ASSPLGPFSNQPQH